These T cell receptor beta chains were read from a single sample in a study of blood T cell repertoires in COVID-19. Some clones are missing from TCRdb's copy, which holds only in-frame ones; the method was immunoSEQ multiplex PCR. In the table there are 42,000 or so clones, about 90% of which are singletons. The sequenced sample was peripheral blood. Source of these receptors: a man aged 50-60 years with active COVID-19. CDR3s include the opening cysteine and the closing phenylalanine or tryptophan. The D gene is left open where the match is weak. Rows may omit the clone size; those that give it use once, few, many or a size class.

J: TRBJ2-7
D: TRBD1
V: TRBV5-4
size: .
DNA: TGTGCCAGCAGCTTTTACAGGGGAGAGCAGTACTTC
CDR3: CASSFYRGEQYF

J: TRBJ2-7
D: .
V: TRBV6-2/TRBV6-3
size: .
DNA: TGTGCCAGCAGTAGACAGGGGACTACCTACGAGCAGTACTTC
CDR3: CASSRQGTTYEQYF

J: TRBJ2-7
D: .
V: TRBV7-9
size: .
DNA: TGTGCCAGCAGCCAGCGGGTTCCCACAGGGGAAGCTTACGAGCAGTACTTC
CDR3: CASSQRVPTGEAYEQYF

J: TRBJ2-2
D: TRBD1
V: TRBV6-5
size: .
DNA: TGTGCCACCCACGGGACAGGGGGAACCGGGGAGCTGTTTTTT
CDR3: CATHGTGGTGELFF

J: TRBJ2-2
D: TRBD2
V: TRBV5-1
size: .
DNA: TGCGCCAGCACTCGGACCGGGACTAGCCGGAACACCGGGGAGCTGTTTTTT
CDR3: CASTRTGTSRNTGELFF

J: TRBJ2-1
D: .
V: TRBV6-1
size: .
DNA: TGTGCCAGCAGTGAGACAGCTAACTACAATGAGCAGTTCTTC
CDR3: CASSETANYNEQFF

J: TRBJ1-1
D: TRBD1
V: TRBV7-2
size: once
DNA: TGTGCCAGCAGACTCGGACAGGGATCGGTGGATCAAGCTTTCTTT
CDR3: CASRLGQGSVDQAFF

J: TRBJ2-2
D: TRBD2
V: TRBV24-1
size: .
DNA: TGTGCCACCGCGAAAGGACTAGCGGGAAGGGGGAACACCGGGGAGCTGTTTTTT
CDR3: CATAKGLAGRGNTGELFF

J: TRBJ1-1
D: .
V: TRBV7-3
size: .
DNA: TGTGCCAGCAGCTTACCCAGGGAGAACACTGAAGCTTTCTTT
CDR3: CASSLPRENTEAFF

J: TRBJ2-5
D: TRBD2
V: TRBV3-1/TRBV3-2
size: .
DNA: TGTGCCAGCAGCCAAGAAGGCGGGAGCGGGACCCAGTACTTC
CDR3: CASSQEGGSGTQYF

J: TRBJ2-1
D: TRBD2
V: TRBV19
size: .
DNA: TGTGCCAGTAGTATAGGGGCGGGACTAGCGGGAGGGGGTGAGCAGTTCTTC
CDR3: CASSIGAGLAGGGEQFF

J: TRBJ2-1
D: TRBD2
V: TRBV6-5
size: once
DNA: TGTGCCAGCAGCACCGGGACTAGCGGGACTGGTGAGCAGTTCTTC
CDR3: CASSTGTSGTGEQFF

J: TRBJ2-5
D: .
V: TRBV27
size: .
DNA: TGTGCCAGCAGCTCGCCGGGAGCGCCCCAAGAGACCCAGTACTTC
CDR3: CASSSPGAPQETQYF

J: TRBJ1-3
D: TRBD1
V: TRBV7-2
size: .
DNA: TGTGCCAGCAGCCCACGGACAGGCACAAACACCATATATTTT
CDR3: CASSPRTGTNTIYF

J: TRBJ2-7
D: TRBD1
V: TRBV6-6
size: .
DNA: TGTGCCAGCAGATCCGGGACAGGGGAATACGAGCAGTACTTC
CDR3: CASRSGTGEYEQYF

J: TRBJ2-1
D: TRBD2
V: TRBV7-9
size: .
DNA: TGTGCCAGCAGCTTAATGGCTAGCGGGGGGAATGAGCAGTTCTTC
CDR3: CASSLMASGGNEQFF

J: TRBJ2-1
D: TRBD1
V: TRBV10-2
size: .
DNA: TGCGCCAGCAGCGGACCTCAGGGGGAGTTCTTC
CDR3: CASSGPQGEFF

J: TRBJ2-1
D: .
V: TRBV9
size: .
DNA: TGTGCCAGCAGGCCCACTGGCGGATCCTACAATGAGCAGTTCTTC
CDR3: CASRPTGGSYNEQFF

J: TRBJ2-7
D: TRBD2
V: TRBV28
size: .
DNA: TGTGCCAGCAGCGGAAGCGGGGGGGGGTGGTACGAGCAGTACTTC
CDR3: CASSGSGGGWYEQYF

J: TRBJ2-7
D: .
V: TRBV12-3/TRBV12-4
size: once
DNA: TGTGCCAGCAGCCCGGACTCATACGAGCAGTACTTC
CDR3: CASSPDSYEQYF

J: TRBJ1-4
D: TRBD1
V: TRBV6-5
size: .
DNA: TGTGCCAGCAGGAGTCATCAGGGGGATGAAAAACTGTTTTTT
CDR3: CASRSHQGDEKLFF

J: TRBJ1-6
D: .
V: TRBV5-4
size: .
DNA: TGTGCCAGCAGCGTCTCTACCTCCTATAATTCACCCCTCCACTTT
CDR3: CASSVSTSYNSPLHF

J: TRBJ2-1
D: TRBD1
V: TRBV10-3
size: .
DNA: TGTGCCATCAGTGGAACCGGGACAGCTGACAATGAGCAGTTCTTC
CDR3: CAISGTGTADNEQFF

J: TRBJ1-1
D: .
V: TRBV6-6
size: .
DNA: TGTGCCAGCCTAGTAAACACTGAAGCTTTCTTT
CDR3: CASLVNTEAFF

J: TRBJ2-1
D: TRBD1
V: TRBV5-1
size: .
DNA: TGCGCCAGCAGCCCCGGGACAGGATTAGGAGGTGAGCAGTTCTTC
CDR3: CASSPGTGLGGEQFF

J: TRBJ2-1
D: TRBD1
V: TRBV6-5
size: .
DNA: TGTGCCAGCAATTTAGACAGGGAGAATGAGCAGTTCTTC
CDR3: CASNLDRENEQFF